This entry lists 3 T cell receptor beta chains sequenced from one sample in a study of cytomegalovirus exposure and HLA in healthy donors. The PCR made use of 60 Vbeta and 13 Jbeta primers. Method: immunoSEQ multiplex PCR; TCRdb's copy keeps in-frame clones and lacks some. The sample consists of 220,000 or so clones, 82% of them appearing once. The source material was PBMCs. The receptors were gathered from a woman aged 40 to 55 in good health and CMV-seronegative.

This clone was picked up a small number of times. CDR3 region: CSVEGVGSSGANVLTF. Here the CDR3 DNA reads TGCAGCGTTGAAGGAGTGGGCTCCTCTGGGGCCAACGTCCTGACTTTC. The genes are TRBV29-1 and TRBJ2-6, with D hard to call. V was cut by 1 base and J by 0 bases, with 10 bases left in between. Per germline, CDR1 SQVTM and CDR2 ANQGSEA. The CDR3 runs to 16 residues.

In this sample, this clone turned up a few times. The chain couples TRBV2 to TRBJ1-4, with a weak D call TRBD1 (6 bases). V lost 7 bases and J 7 bases, leaving 13 bases between the germline ends. This CDR3 has 13 amino acids. CDR1 and CDR2 from the germline V gene are SNHLY and FYNNEI. In DNA, the CDR3 is TGTGCCAGCATAGGACAGCCGTTTGAAAAACTGTTTTTT. It is translated as CASIGQPFEKLFF.

This rearrangement joins TRBV2 to TRBJ2-5; D gene unclear. V shed 4 bases and J shed 3 bases, with 12 bases lying between them. This CDR3 contains 14 residues. Per germline, CDR1 SNHLY and CDR2 FYNNEI. CDR3 in DNA: TGTGCCAGCAGTGCCCTAGTTTTGAAAGAGACCCAGTACTTC. This encodes CASSALVLKETQYF. The variable domain in full, completed from reference TRBV2 and TRBJ2-5, reads EPEVTQTPSHQVTQMGQEVILRCVPISNHLYFYWYRQILGQKVEFLVSFYNNEISEKSEIFDDQFSVERPDGSNFTLKIRSTKLEDSAMYFCASSALVLKETQYFGPGTRLLVL.